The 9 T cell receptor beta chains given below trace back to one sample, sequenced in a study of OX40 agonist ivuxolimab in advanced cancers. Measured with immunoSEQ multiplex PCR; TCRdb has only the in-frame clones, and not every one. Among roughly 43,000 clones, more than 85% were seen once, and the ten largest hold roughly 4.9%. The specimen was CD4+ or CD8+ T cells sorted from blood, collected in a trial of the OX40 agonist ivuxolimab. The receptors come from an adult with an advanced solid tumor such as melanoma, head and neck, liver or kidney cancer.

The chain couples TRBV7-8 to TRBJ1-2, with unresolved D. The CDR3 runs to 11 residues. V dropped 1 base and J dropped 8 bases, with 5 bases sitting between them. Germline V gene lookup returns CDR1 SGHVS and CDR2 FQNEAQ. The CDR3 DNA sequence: TGTGCCAGCAGCTTAGGGGGAGGCTACACCTTC. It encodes CASSLGGGYTF.

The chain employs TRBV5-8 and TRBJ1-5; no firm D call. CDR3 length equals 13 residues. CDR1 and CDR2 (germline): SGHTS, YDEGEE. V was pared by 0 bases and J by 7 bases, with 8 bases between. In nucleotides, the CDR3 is TGTGCCAGCAGCTTGGTGGCCCACCAGCCCCAGCATTTT. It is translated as CASSLVAHQPQHF.

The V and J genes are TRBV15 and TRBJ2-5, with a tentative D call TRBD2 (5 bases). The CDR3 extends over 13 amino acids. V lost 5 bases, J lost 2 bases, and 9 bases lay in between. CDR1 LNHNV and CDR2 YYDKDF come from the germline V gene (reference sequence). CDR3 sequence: CATSGRHQETQYF. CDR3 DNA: TGTGCCACCAGCGGGAGACATCAAGAGACCCAGTACTTC.

As DNA, the CDR3 is TGCGCCAGCGGGGCCAGGCAGACCCAAGAGACCCAGTACTTC. Its translation is CASGARQTQETQYF. The rearrangement uses TRBV10-2 and TRBJ2-5; D may be TRBD1 (5 bases). This CDR3 region has 14 residues. V was trimmed by 8 bases and J by 1 base, leaving 14 bases between them. The V gene's germline CDR1 is WSHSY and CDR2 SAAADI.

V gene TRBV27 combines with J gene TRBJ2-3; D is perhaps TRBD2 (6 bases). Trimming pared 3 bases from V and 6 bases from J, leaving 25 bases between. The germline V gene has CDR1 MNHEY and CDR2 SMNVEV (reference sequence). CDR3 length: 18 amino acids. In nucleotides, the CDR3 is TGTGCCAGCAGTTTCTCCCTTGGTAGCGGTAGGGTCAGCGATACGCAGTATTTT. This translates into CASSFSLGSGRVSDTQYF.

For the CDR3, the DNA is TGTGCCAGCAGACAGGGGGCCGGGAACACTGAAGCTTTCTTT. It codes for CASRQGAGNTEAFF. The chain couples TRBV27 to TRBJ1-1; 9 nucleotides line up with TRBD1. This CDR3 has 14 amino acids. Germline lookup yields CDR1 MNHEY and CDR2 SMNVEV (reference sequence). Trimming took 6 bases from V and 1 from J; bases not matched to a gene: 3.

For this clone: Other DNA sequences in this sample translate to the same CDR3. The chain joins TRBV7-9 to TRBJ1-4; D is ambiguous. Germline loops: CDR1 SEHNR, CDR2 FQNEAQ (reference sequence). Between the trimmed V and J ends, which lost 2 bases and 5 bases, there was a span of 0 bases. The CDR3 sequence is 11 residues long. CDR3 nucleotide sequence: TGTGCCAGCAGCTTAAATGAAAAACTGTTTTTT. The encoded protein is CASSLNEKLFF.

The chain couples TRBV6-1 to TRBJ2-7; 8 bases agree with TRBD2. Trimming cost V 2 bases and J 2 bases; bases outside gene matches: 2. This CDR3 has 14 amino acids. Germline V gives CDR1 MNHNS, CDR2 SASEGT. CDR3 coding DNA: TGTGCCAGCAGTGAACTAGCGGGTCCCTACGAGCAGTACTTC. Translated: CASSELAGPYEQYF.

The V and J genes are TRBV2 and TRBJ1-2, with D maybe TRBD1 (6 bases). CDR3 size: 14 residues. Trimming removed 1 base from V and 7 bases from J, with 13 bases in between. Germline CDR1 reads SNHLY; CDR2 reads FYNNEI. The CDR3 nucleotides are TGTGCCAGCAGTGAAGATAACAGGGCTATTGGCTACACCTTC. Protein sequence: CASSEDNRAIGYTF.